Sequencing of this TCR beta chain was carried out in a study of T cells after yellow fever vaccination. Study background: The fractions with low cell numbers were processed using SMART-Seq v4 Ultra Low Input.

A single record per CDR3 protein comes from TCRdb applying MiXCR to the 5' RACE reads. The table lists under 600,000 distinct CDR3 sequences, 21% of them singletons. CDR1 and CDR2 (germline): MNHEY, SVGAGI. Trimming shortened V by 1 base and J by 8 bases, and 11 bases separated the two germline ends. The CDR3 contains 13 residues. The sequence was obtained from a man younger than 35 who received the YFV17D yellow fever vaccine. This chain connects TRBV6-5 to TRBJ1-2, with no clear D. The starting material was PBMCs, obtained 20 to 25 days after the first yellow fever vaccination. The DNA for the CDR3 is TGTGCCAGCAGTTACTTAGCGGGGTTCGGCTACACCTTC. Residues: CASSYLAGFGYTF.